A single sample is the source of the 19 T cell receptor beta chains below, sequenced in a study of CD8+ T cells in alopecia areata. The sequencing template was cDNA reverse transcribed from extracted RNA. Measured with immunoSEQ multiplex PCR; TCRdb has only the in-frame clones, and not every one. The sample has 90,000 to 120,000 clones, around 59% seen once. Sequenced material: CD8+ T cells sorted from blood. Receptors were obtained from a human donor in good health.

The gene calls are TRBV29-1 and TRBJ2-3; TRBD1 is a possible D gene (5 bases). CDR1 and CDR2 from the germline V gene are SQVTM and ANQGSEA. V gave up 3 bases and J gave up 1 base, with 11 bases separating them. The CDR3 extends over 14 amino acids. The CDR3 sequence is CSVETALGTDTQYF. CDR3 bases: TGCAGCGTTGAGACAGCGCTCGGCACAGATACGCAGTATTTT.

The CDR3 loop is CASTLAPNYGYTF. CDR3 bases: TGTGCCAGCACCCTAGCACCTAACTATGGCTACACCTTC. V gene TRBV7-9 combines with J gene TRBJ1-2; D unclear. The CDR3 loop spans 13 amino acids. V lost 7 bases and J 0 bases, leaving 9 bases between the germline ends. Per germline, CDR1 SEHNR and CDR2 FQNEAQ (reference sequence).

The table lists this clone with a count of one. This chain joins TRBV9 and TRBJ2-1; no clear D. Trimming removed 0 bases at V and 9 bases at J, with 4 bases between. The germline CDR1 and CDR2 sequences are SGDLS and YYNGEE. CDR3 length: 11 residues. CDR3 in amino acids: CASSVGTEQFF. CDR3 DNA sequence: TGTGCCAGCAGCGTAGGGACTGAGCAGTTCTTC.

This clone occurred a few times. This chain connects TRBV7-2 to TRBJ1-4; D possibly corresponds to TRBD1 (5 bases). Trimming pared 1 base from V and 6 bases from J, leaving 15 bases between. CDR3 length equals 16 residues. CDR1 and CDR2 from the germline V gene are SGHTA and FQGNSA. This chain's CDR3 is CASSLVFGGGYEKLFF. The CDR3 DNA reads TGTGCCAGCAGCTTAGTATTCGGGGGAGGATATGAAAAACTGTTTTTT.

This clone was counted a few times. The CDR3 DNA reads as TGTGCCAGCAGCTTGGGCAGAGGGGCCCTCCCAAGGGGCATTCAGTACTTC. It encodes CASSLGRGALPRGIQYF. The chain is built from TRBV11-2 and TRBJ2-4; the D call may be TRBD1 or TRBD2 (5 bases each). V was clipped by 3 bases and J by 9 bases, with 24 bases between them. CDR1 and CDR2 from the germline V gene are SGHAT and FQNNGV. The CDR3 is made up of 17 amino acids.

The chain couples TRBV9 to TRBJ2-7; D not resolved. The V end was cut by 0 bases, the J end by 2 bases, with 9 bases between. The germline gives CDR1 SGDLS, CDR2 YYNGEE. This CDR3 has 14 residues. The DNA of the CDR3 is TGTGCCAGCAGCGTAGGTTGGAATCCCTACGAGCAGTACTTC. This sequence encodes CASSVGWNPYEQYF.

The V call is TRBV30, the J call TRBJ1-2, with D possibly being TRBD1 (5 bases). V lost 1 base, J lost 4 bases, and 16 bases lay in between. Germline CDR1 reads GTSNPN; CDR2 reads SVGIG (reference sequence). The CDR3 is made up of 15 amino acids. In DNA form, the CDR3 reads TGTGCCTGGAGTGAGACCGCGGGGCAGGGCTATGGCTACACCTTC. Its protein is CAWSETAGQGYGYTF.

The V and J genes are TRBV7-9 and TRBJ2-7; unclear D gene. Trimming shortened V by 3 bases and J by 3 bases, and 21 bases separated the two germline ends. Per germline, CDR1 SEHNR and CDR2 FQNEAQ (reference sequence). There are 17 residues in the CDR3. CDR3 residues: CASSFSLRTGPDYEQYF. CDR3 nucleotide sequence: TGTGCCAGCAGCTTTAGTCTCCGGACCGGCCCCGACTACGAGCAGTACTTC. Supplemented by reference TRBV7-9 and TRBJ2-7, the full variable domain reads DTGVSQNPRHKITKRGQNVTFRCDPISEHNRLYWYRQTLGQGPEFLTYFQNEAQLEKSRLLSDRFSAERPKGSFSTLEIQRTEQGDSAMYLCASSFSLRTGPDYEQYFGPGTRLTVT.

The DNA for the CDR3 is TGTGCCAGCAGGGGGGGAGGTAACTATGGCTACACCTTC. It translates to CASRGGGNYGYTF. The J gene is TRBJ1-2, the V gene TRBV2, with a possible D match to TRBD1 (5 bases). From germline, CDR1 is SNHLY and CDR2 FYNNEI. Trimming removed 6 bases from V and 1 base from J, with 9 bases in between. CDR3 length equals 13 residues.

The CDR3, as DNA: TGTGCCAGTAGTATAAGTAAGGGGGGGATTGCTGAAGCTTTCTTT. Translated, it gives CASSISKGGIAEAFF. V usage is TRBV19 and J usage is TRBJ1-1; TRBD1 might be the D (6 bases). The ends were cut back, 2 bases at V and 6 bases at J, with 16 bases in the middle. This CDR3 region has 15 residues. CDR1 is LNHDA, CDR2 SQIVND, per germline (reference sequence).

The rearrangement uses TRBV13 and TRBJ2-5; perhaps TRBD1 as D (6 bases). The V gene lost 0 bases and the J gene lost 1 base, with 6 bases spanning the gap. The germline gives CDR1 PRHDT, CDR2 FYEKMQ (reference sequence). The CDR3 spans 14 residues. The CDR3 spells CASSLGDSQETQYF. The DNA for the CDR3 is TGTGCCAGCAGCTTAGGGGACAGCCAAGAGACCCAGTACTTC.

This chain connects TRBV4-3 to TRBJ2-5; TRBD2 is a possible D gene (5 bases). TRBJ2-7 explains the end of the DNA better; the J call may be wrong. The CDR3 is made up of 16 amino acids. The germline CDR1 and CDR2 sequences are LGHNA and YSLEER. CDR3 sequence (DNA): TGCGCCAGCAGCCAAGATCGAGCGTCCGGGGCCTACGAGCAGTACTTC. Amino acids: CASSQDRASGAYEQYF.

The rearrangement links TRBV27 to TRBJ2-6; either TRBD1 or TRBD2 may fit D (5 bases each). Per the germline V gene, CDR1 is MNHEY and CDR2 is SMNVEV (reference sequence). The CDR3 consists of 18 residues. Trimming removed 5 bases at V and 0 bases at J, with 17 bases between. The CDR3 region has the DNA TGTGCCAGCAGTACCTCCGGGACGCGGACCTCTGGGGCCAACGTCCTGACTTTC. Residues: CASSTSGTRTSGANVLTF.

The V call is TRBV27, the J call TRBJ2-2, with TRBD2 as a possible D gene (5 bases). Germline-derived CDR1 and CDR2 are MNHEY and SMNVEV (reference sequence). Between the trimmed V and J ends, which lost 3 bases and 4 bases, there was a span of 15 bases. This CDR3 spans 16 amino acids. As DNA, the CDR3 is TGTGCCAGCAGTTTGTTGAGGGTATCGGGCACCGGGGAGCTGTTTTTT. Amino acid sequence: CASSLLRVSGTGELFF.

The chain recombines TRBV2 with TRBJ2-7; 9 nucleotides match TRBD1. The V gene end was trimmed by 5 bases and the J gene end by 3 bases; junction bases not matched to a gene: 5. The CDR3 is made up of 14 amino acids. CDR1 SNHLY and CDR2 FYNNEI come from the germline V gene. CDR3 in DNA: TGTGCCAGCAGTCATCCGGGACAGGGCTACGAGCAGTACTTC. It yields the protein CASSHPGQGYEQYF.

By sample share, this clone is large. Within the sample, other DNA sequences also encode this same CDR3. J is TRBJ1-2 and V is TRBV29-1; D remains unclear. Germline CDR1 is SQVTM and CDR2 is ANQGSEA. The CDR3 extends over 10 amino acids. The V end lost 4 bases, the J end lost 6 bases, and 6 bases lay between the germline ends. In DNA, the CDR3 is TGCAGCGTTGGGGTGGATGGCTACACCTTC. It codes for CSVGVDGYTF.

V is TRBV2 and J is TRBJ2-6; 7 bases are a match to TRBD2. The CDR3 runs 15 residues. Germline CDR1 is SNHLY and CDR2 is FYNNEI. V lost 8 bases, J lost 0 bases, and 4 bases stayed unmatched. The CDR3 nucleotides read TGTGCCAGCGCGGGACTACTCTCTGGGGCCAACGTCCTGACTTTC. As protein: CASAGLLSGANVLTF.

The chain joins TRBV5-1 to TRBJ1-2, with 8 bases that match TRBD1. The CDR3 extends over 15 amino acids. V lost 4 bases to trimming and J lost 1 base; unmatched junction nucleotides: 6. Germline CDR1 reads SGHRS; CDR2 reads YFSETQ. CDR3 in DNA: TGCGCCAGCAGCATCGGACAGGGTAATAACTATGGCTACACCTTC. Its translation is CASSIGQGNNYGYTF.

The chain employs TRBV4-1 and TRBJ1-1, with 10 bases aligning to TRBD1. This CDR3 has 15 residues. Per germline, CDR1 MGHRA and CDR2 YSYEKL. The V and J ends lost 1 base and 3 bases, in that order; junction bases with no gene match: 2. As DNA, the CDR3 is TGCGCCAGCAGCCAAGGGACAGGGGGGTACACTGAAGCTTTCTTT. Translation: CASSQGTGGYTEAFF.